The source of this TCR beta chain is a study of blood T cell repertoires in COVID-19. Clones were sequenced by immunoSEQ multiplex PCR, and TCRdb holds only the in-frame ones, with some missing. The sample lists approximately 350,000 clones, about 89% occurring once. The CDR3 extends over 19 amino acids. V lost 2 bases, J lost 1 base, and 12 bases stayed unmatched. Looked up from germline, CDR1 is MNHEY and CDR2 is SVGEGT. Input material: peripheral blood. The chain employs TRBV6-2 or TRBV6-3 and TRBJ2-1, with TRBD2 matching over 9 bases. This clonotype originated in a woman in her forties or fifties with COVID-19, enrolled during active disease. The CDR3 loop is CASSYAAAGGPGSYNEQFF. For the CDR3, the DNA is TGTGCCAGCAGTTACGCCGCCGCGGGAGGGCCTGGGTCCTACAATGAGCAGTTCTTC.